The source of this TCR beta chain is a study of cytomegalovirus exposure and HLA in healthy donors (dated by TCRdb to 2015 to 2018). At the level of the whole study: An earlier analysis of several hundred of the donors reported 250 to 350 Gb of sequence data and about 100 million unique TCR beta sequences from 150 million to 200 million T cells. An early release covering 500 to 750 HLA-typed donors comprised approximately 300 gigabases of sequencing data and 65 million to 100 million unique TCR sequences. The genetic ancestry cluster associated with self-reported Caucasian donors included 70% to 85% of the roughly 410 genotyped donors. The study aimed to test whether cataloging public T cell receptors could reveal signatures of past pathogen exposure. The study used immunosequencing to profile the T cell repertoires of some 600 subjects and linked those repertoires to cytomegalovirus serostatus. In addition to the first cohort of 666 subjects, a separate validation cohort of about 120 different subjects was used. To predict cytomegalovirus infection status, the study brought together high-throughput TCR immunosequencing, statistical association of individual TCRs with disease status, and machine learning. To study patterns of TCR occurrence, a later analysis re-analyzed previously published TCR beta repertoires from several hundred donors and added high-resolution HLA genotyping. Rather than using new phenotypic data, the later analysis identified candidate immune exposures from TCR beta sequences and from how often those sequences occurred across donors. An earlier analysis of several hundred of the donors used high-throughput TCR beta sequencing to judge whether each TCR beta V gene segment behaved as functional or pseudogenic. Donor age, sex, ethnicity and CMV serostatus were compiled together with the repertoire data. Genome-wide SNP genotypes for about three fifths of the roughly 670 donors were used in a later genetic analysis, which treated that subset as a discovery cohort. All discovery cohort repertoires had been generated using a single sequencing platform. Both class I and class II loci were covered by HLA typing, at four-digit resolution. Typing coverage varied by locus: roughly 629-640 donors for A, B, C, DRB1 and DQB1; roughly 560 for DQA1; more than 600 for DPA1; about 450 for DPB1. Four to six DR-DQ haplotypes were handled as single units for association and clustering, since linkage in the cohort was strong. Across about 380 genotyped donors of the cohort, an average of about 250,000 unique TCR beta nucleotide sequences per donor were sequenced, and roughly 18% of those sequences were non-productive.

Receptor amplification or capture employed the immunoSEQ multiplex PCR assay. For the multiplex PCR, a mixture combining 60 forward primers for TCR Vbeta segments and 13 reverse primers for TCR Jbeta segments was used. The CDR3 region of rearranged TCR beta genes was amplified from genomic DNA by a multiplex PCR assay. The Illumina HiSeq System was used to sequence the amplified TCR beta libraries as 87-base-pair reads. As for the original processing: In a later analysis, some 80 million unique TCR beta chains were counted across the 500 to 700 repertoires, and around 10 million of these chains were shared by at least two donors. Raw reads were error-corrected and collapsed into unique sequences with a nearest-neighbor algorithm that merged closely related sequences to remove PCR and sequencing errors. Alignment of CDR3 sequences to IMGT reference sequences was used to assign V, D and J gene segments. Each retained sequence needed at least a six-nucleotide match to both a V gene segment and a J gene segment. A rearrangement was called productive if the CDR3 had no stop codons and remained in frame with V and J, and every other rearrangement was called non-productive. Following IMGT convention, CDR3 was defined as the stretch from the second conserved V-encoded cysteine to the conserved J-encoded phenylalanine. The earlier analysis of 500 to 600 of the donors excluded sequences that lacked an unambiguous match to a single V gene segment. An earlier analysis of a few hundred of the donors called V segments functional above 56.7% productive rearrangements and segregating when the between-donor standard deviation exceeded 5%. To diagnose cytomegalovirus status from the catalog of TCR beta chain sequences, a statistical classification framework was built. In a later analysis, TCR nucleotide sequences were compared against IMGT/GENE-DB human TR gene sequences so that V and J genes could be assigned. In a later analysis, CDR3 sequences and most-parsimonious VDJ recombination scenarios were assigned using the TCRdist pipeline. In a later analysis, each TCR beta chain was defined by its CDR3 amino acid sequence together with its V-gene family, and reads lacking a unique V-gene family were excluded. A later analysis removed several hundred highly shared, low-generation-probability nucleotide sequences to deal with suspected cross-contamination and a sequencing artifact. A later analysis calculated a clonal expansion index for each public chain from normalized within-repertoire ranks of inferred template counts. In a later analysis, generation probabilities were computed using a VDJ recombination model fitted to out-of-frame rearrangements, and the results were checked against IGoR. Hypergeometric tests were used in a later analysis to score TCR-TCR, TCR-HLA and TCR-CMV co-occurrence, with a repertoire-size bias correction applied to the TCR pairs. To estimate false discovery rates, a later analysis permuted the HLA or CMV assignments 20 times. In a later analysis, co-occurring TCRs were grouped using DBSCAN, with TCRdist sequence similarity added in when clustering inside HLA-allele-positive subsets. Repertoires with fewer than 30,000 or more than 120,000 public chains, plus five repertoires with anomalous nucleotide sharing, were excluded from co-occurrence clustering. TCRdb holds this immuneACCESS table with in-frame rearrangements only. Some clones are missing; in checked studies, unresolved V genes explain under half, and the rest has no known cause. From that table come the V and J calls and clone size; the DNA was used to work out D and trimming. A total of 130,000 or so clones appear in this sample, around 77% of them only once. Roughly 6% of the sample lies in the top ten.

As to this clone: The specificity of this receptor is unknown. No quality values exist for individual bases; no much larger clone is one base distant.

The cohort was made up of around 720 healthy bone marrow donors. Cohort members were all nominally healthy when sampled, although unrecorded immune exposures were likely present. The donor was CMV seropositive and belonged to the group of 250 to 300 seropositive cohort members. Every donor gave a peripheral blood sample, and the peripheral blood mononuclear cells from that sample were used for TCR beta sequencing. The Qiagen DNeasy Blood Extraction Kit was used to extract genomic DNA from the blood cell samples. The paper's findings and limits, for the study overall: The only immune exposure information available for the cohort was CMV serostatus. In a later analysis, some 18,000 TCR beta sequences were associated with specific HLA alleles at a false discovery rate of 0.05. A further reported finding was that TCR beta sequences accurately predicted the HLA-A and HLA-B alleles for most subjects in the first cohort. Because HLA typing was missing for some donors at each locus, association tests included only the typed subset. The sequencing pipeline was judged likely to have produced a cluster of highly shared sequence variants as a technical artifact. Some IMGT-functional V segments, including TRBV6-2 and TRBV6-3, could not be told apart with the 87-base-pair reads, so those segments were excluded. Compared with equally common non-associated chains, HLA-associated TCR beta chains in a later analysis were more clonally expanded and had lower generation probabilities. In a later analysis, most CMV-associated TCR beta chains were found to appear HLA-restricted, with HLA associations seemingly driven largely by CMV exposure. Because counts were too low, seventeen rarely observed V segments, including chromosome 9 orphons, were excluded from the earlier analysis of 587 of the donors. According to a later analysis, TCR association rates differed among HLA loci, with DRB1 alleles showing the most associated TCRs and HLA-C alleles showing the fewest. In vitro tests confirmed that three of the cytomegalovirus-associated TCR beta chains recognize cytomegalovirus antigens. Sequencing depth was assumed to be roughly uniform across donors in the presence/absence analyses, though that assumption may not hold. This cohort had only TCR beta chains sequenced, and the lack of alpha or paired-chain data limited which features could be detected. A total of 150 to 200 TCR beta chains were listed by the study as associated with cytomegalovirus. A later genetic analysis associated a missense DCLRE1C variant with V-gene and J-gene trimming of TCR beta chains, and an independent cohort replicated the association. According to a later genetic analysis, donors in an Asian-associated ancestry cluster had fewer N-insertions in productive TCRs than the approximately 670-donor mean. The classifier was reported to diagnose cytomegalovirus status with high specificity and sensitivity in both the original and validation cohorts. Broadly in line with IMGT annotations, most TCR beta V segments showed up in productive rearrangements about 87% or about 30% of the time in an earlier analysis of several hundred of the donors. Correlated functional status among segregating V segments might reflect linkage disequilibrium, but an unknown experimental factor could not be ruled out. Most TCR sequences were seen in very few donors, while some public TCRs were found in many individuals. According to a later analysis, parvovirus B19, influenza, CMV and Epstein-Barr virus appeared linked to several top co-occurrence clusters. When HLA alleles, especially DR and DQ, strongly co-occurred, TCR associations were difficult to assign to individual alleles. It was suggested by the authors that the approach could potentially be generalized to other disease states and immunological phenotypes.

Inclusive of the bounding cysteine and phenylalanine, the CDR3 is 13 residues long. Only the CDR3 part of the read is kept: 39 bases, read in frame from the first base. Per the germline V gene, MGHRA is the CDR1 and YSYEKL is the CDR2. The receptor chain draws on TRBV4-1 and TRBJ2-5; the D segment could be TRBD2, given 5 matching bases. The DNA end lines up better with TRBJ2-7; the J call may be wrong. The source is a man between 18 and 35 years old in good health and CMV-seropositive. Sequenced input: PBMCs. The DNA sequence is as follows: TGCGCCAGCAGCCAAGTAGGGAGCTACGAGCAGTACTTC. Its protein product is CASSQVGSYEQYF.